This note documents a single T cell receptor (beta chain) sequence. The data originate from a study of T cell responses to AZD1222 COVID-19 vaccine. CDR3 length: 14 residues. V lost 3 bases to trimming and J lost 1 base, with 9 bases between them. Per the germline V gene, CDR1 is MDHEN and CDR2 is SYDVKM. Using immunoSEQ multiplex PCR, the repertoire was profiled, and TCRdb retains in-frame clones only, with some absent. Here the sample spans 45,000 to 60,000 clones, around 88% being singletons. The specimen comprised peripheral blood, sampled on day 0 of AZD1222 vaccination. The clonotype originates from an adult in good health. The chain recombines TRBV28 with TRBJ1-1, with D unresolved. CDR3 DNA sequence: TGTGCCAGCAGTTTGGGAAACCAGAACACTGAAGCTTTCTTT. Translated, it gives CASSLGNQNTEAFF.